This is a list of T cell receptor beta chains from one sample in a study of blood T cells in healthy people across ages. Each CDR3 protein is one row after TCRdb ran MiXCR on the 5' RACE reads. Seen here are about 830,000 distinct CDR3 sequences, approximately 67% observed once, and the top ten hold 25% to 35%. Input material: blood. Source of these receptors: a man aged 30 to 45 in good health. Each CDR3 is given with its conserved first and last residue. A D gene is named only where the DNA matches it firmly. Expanded clones get a size class; other rows say once, few or many, or leave the size out.

D gene: .; J gene: TRBJ2-5; clone size: .; CDR3 length: 13; V gene: TRBV7-2; CDR3 DNA: TGTGCCAGCAGCCCGGTCCAGTTAGAGACCCAGTACTTC; CDR3 protein: CASSPVQLETQYF
D gene: .; J gene: TRBJ1-4; clone size: .; CDR3 length: 13; V gene: TRBV3-1; CDR3 DNA: TGTGCCAGCAGCCAGGCTGAACGGAGAAAACTGTTTTTT; CDR3 protein: CASSQAERRKLFF
D gene: .; J gene: TRBJ1-4; clone size: .; CDR3 length: 14; V gene: TRBV9; CDR3 DNA: TGTGCCAGCAGCGCCCCTGGGGGAGGCGAAAAACTGTTTTTT; CDR3 protein: CASSAPGGGEKLFF
D gene: .; J gene: TRBJ2-5; clone size: .; CDR3 length: 14; V gene: TRBV4-3; CDR3 DNA: TGCGCCAGCAGCCAAGAAGTGACACAAGAGACCCAGTACTTC; CDR3 protein: CASSQEVTQETQYF
D gene: .; J gene: TRBJ1-2; clone size: .; CDR3 length: 15; V gene: TRBV4-2; CDR3 DNA: TGTGCCAGCAGCCAAGATGGGGCCGGGAACTATGGCTACACCTTC; CDR3 protein: CASSQDGAGNYGYTF
D gene: TRBD2; J gene: TRBJ2-3; clone size: .; CDR3 length: 14; V gene: TRBV12-3/TRBV12-4; CDR3 DNA: TGTGCCAGCCCGGGACTAGCGGACACAGATACGCAGTATTTT; CDR3 protein: CASPGLADTDTQYF
D gene: .; J gene: TRBJ2-3; clone size: .; CDR3 length: 13; V gene: TRBV6-5; CDR3 DNA: TGTGCCAGCGACAGTACTAGCACAGATACGCAGTATTTT; CDR3 protein: CASDSTSTDTQYF
D gene: TRBD1; J gene: TRBJ2-6; clone size: .; CDR3 length: 16; V gene: TRBV10-3; CDR3 DNA: TGTGCCATCGGACAGGGCGAATCCTCTGGGGCCAACGTCCTGACTTTC; CDR3 protein: CAIGQGESSGANVLTF
D gene: .; J gene: TRBJ2-3; clone size: .; CDR3 length: 17; V gene: TRBV5-1; CDR3 DNA: TGCGCCAGCAGCCCGGGGAGCGGGACACCGAGCACAGATACGCAGTATTTT; CDR3 protein: CASSPGSGTPSTDTQYF
D gene: .; J gene: TRBJ2-1; clone size: .; CDR3 length: 14; V gene: TRBV12-3/TRBV12-4; CDR3 DNA: TGTGCCAGCAGTTCCCGGACACAGTTAAATGAGCAGTTCTTC; CDR3 protein: CASSSRTQLNEQFF
D gene: .; J gene: TRBJ1-2; clone size: few; CDR3 length: 13; V gene: TRBV10-3; CDR3 DNA: TGTGCCATCAGTGAGCCCTCGGAGACTGGCTACACCTTC; CDR3 protein: CAISEPSETGYTF
D gene: TRBD1; J gene: TRBJ1-1; clone size: .; CDR3 length: 15; V gene: TRBV4-1; CDR3 DNA: TGCGCCAGCAGGGCCCCCGGGACAGGGAACACTGAAGCTTTCTTT; CDR3 protein: CASRAPGTGNTEAFF
D gene: .; J gene: TRBJ2-1; clone size: .; CDR3 length: 16; V gene: TRBV4-3; CDR3 DNA: TGCGCCAGCAGCCAAGGTTCGACGGGGCCCTACAATGAGCAGTTCTTC; CDR3 protein: CASSQGSTGPYNEQFF
D gene: TRBD1; J gene: TRBJ2-3; clone size: .; CDR3 length: 14; V gene: TRBV20-1; CDR3 DNA: TGCAGTGCTAGAGTAGGCAGGGGGCTTGATACGCAGTATTTT; CDR3 protein: CSARVGRGLDTQYF
D gene: .; J gene: TRBJ1-6; clone size: .; CDR3 length: 15; V gene: TRBV20-1; CDR3 DNA: TGCAGTGCTAGACCTACACAAAGTCGTAATTCACCCCTCCACTTT; CDR3 protein: CSARPTQSRNSPLHF
D gene: .; J gene: TRBJ2-1; clone size: .; CDR3 length: 16; V gene: TRBV11-2; CDR3 DNA: TGTGCCAGCAGCTTAGGGGAGCAAATGCTAAACAATGAGCAGTTCTTC; CDR3 protein: CASSLGEQMLNNEQFF
D gene: TRBD1; J gene: TRBJ2-5; clone size: .; CDR3 length: 15; V gene: TRBV4-1; CDR3 DNA: TGCGCCAGCAGCCAGGTACAGGGGGCAGAAGAGACCCAGTACTTC; CDR3 protein: CASSQVQGAEETQYF
D gene: .; J gene: TRBJ2-6; clone size: .; CDR3 length: 16; V gene: TRBV2; CDR3 DNA: TGTGCCACCAGTGGGGTTCAGCACTCTGGGGCCAACGTCCTGACTTTC; CDR3 protein: CATSGVQHSGANVLTF
D gene: .; J gene: TRBJ1-1; clone size: .; CDR3 length: 14; V gene: TRBV7-3; CDR3 DNA: TGTGCCAGCAGCAAACAGGGAAGGAACACTGAAGCTTTCTTT; CDR3 protein: CASSKQGRNTEAFF
D gene: .; J gene: TRBJ2-5; clone size: few; CDR3 length: 14; V gene: TRBV7-8; CDR3 DNA: TGTGCCAGCAGCTCTGGGGGGACTTTAGAGACCCAGTACTTC; CDR3 protein: CASSSGGTLETQYF
D gene: .; J gene: TRBJ1-2; clone size: few; CDR3 length: 13; V gene: TRBV20-1; CDR3 DNA: TGCAGTGCTTGGGACGGTTCTAACTATGGCTACACCTTC; CDR3 protein: CSAWDGSNYGYTF
D gene: .; J gene: TRBJ2-5; clone size: .; CDR3 length: 14; V gene: TRBV28; CDR3 DNA: TGTGCCAGCAGTTTAAGCGGATCCGGGTGGACCCAGTACTTC; CDR3 protein: CASSLSGSGWTQYF
D gene: .; J gene: TRBJ1-2; clone size: .; CDR3 length: 15; V gene: TRBV28; CDR3 DNA: TGTGCCAGCAGCCTGACCCCCGGCGGGGACTATGGCTACACCTTC; CDR3 protein: CASSLTPGGDYGYTF
D gene: .; J gene: TRBJ2-1; clone size: .; CDR3 length: 13; V gene: TRBV20-1; CDR3 DNA: TGCAGTCCTGACCGATACTCCTACAATGAGCAGTTCTTC; CDR3 protein: CSPDRYSYNEQFF
D gene: TRBD1; J gene: TRBJ1-6; clone size: .; CDR3 length: 17; V gene: TRBV4-3; CDR3 DNA: TGCGCCAGCAGCCAAGATGTGGGGACAGGGTGGAATTCACCCCTCCACTTT; CDR3 protein: CASSQDVGTGWNSPLHF
D gene: .; J gene: TRBJ2-7; clone size: few; CDR3 length: 14; V gene: TRBV4-3; CDR3 DNA: TGCGCCAGCAGCCAAGTAGGTGACGGAAACGAGCAGTACTTC; CDR3 protein: CASSQVGDGNEQYF
D gene: .; J gene: TRBJ1-3; clone size: .; CDR3 length: 16; V gene: TRBV2; CDR3 DNA: TGTGCCAGCAGGAGTGACCCTCAGGGAATCTGGAACACCATATATTTT; CDR3 protein: CASRSDPQGIWNTIYF
D gene: .; J gene: TRBJ1-5; clone size: .; CDR3 length: 13; V gene: TRBV20-1; CDR3 DNA: TGCAGTGCGGCCGGGGATAGCAATCAGCCCCAGCATTTT; CDR3 protein: CSAAGDSNQPQHF
D gene: .; J gene: TRBJ1-5; clone size: once; CDR3 length: 13; V gene: TRBV6-5; CDR3 DNA: TGTGCCAGCAGCGACACCCTTGGTCAGCCCCTGCATTTT; CDR3 protein: CASSDTLGQPLHF
D gene: TRBD1; J gene: TRBJ2-7; clone size: .; CDR3 length: 14; V gene: TRBV6-6; CDR3 DNA: TGTGCCAGCAGTTACCTGGGACAGGGAGACGAGCAGTACTTC; CDR3 protein: CASSYLGQGDEQYF
D gene: .; J gene: TRBJ1-4; clone size: .; CDR3 length: 13; V gene: TRBV7-6; CDR3 DNA: TGTGCCAGCAGCTTAGGTGGGACCGAAAAACTGTTTTTT; CDR3 protein: CASSLGGTEKLFF
D gene: .; J gene: TRBJ2-5; clone size: .; CDR3 length: 14; V gene: TRBV9; CDR3 DNA: TGTGCCAGCAGCGTAGGGCAGGGGCATGAGACCCAGTACTTC; CDR3 protein: CASSVGQGHETQYF
D gene: .; J gene: TRBJ2-3; clone size: .; CDR3 length: 16; V gene: TRBV5-1; CDR3 DNA: TGCGCCAGCAGCCCCACCGGGTCTACCATCACAGATACGCAGTATTTT; CDR3 protein: CASSPTGSTITDTQYF
D gene: .; J gene: TRBJ1-1; clone size: .; CDR3 length: 13; V gene: TRBV5-5; CDR3 DNA: TGTGCCAGCAGGTTGACGGAGGGTACTGAAGCTTTCTTT; CDR3 protein: CASRLTEGTEAFF
D gene: .; J gene: TRBJ2-7; clone size: few; CDR3 length: 17; V gene: TRBV3-1; CDR3 DNA: TGTGCCAGCAGCCAAGACTTCGATGGGCAGGGAAGGAGCGAGCAGTACTTC; CDR3 protein: CASSQDFDGQGRSEQYF
D gene: .; J gene: TRBJ2-1; clone size: .; CDR3 length: 15; V gene: TRBV11-2; CDR3 DNA: TGTGCCAGCAGCGCAAGGGGGGCCCCCTACAATGAGCAGTTCTTC; CDR3 protein: CASSARGAPYNEQFF
D gene: TRBD2; J gene: TRBJ2-5; clone size: .; CDR3 length: 16; V gene: TRBV6-2/TRBV6-3; CDR3 DNA: TGTGCCAGCAGCCGTGGACTAGTGGGAGGGAGAGAGACCCAGTACTTC; CDR3 protein: CASSRGLVGGRETQYF
D gene: .; J gene: TRBJ2-1; clone size: .; CDR3 length: 13; V gene: TRBV7-2; CDR3 DNA: TGTGCCAGCAGCCAACAGACCCGGGGTGAGCAGTTCTTC; CDR3 protein: CASSQQTRGEQFF
D gene: .; J gene: TRBJ2-7; clone size: .; CDR3 length: 13; V gene: TRBV2; CDR3 DNA: TGTGCCAGCAGTGGTGTCTCTGGACTCGAGAGGTACTTC; CDR3 protein: CASSGVSGLERYF
D gene: .; J gene: TRBJ2-5; clone size: .; CDR3 length: 15; V gene: TRBV7-9; CDR3 DNA: TGTGCCAGCAGCCCTAACCTCCTAGAGCAAGAGACCCAGTACTTC; CDR3 protein: CASSPNLLEQETQYF
D gene: .; J gene: TRBJ1-2; clone size: .; CDR3 length: 16; V gene: TRBV20-1; CDR3 DNA: TGCAGTGCCGATTCGGCTCCCGGCTCAATCGCCTATGGCTACACCTTC; CDR3 protein: CSADSAPGSIAYGYTF
D gene: .; J gene: TRBJ2-6; clone size: few; CDR3 length: 16; V gene: TRBV2; CDR3 DNA: TGTGCCAGCAGTGAAGCTAAAGGGGCTGGGGCCAACGTCCTGACTTTC; CDR3 protein: CASSEAKGAGANVLTF
D gene: .; J gene: TRBJ1-6; clone size: once; CDR3 length: 14; V gene: TRBV28; CDR3 DNA: TGTGCCAGCAGTTATAAGGTCTATAATTCACCCCTCCACTTT; CDR3 protein: CASSYKVYNSPLHF
D gene: .; J gene: TRBJ2-1; clone size: few; CDR3 length: 11; V gene: TRBV21-1; CDR3 DNA: TGTGCCAGCAGCAAAGTGGCAGAGCAGTTCTTC; CDR3 protein: CASSKVAEQFF